This T cell receptor (beta chain) was recorded in a study of cytotoxic CD8 clonotypes in ibrutinib-treated CLL. Turning to this clone: Its antigen is still unknown.

TCRdb's table, derived via immunoSEQ multiplex PCR, lists solely in-frame clones and lacks some. There are 90,000 to 100,000 clones in the sample; about 72% occur only once, and about 29% lies in the top ten. Study-wide results and limits: Baseline clonality, higher than in age-matched healthy donors, tracked circulating CD8+ T-cell counts. Clonality went up at the time of ibrutinib response, stayed stable in sustained remission, and later dropped back toward its baseline level at progression.

The germline V and J ends were trimmed by 0 bases and 5 bases, with 9 bases remaining between them. Germline V gene data show CDR1 as SGDLS and CDR2 as YYNGEE. The CDR3 is 14 residues long. This material consisted of PBMCs, taken after 12 months of ibrutinib treatment. The source of this sequence is a human donor with chronic lymphocytic leukemia. This chain joins TRBV9 and TRBJ1-3; D is unresolved. The CDR3 loop reads CASSVDQERNTIYF. The CDR3 coding sequence is TGTGCCAGCAGCGTAGACCAGGAGAGAAACACCATATATTTT.